This note documents a single TCR beta chain sequence. Its antigen is undetermined. The CDR3 extends over 17 amino acids. The germline V gene has CDR1 SGHNT and CDR2 YENEEA. Trimming cost V 5 bases and J 3 bases, with 23 bases left between them. The sample is drawn from a study of OX40 agonist ivuxolimab in advanced cancers. Study context: Given to patients was ivuxolimab, an agonistic anti-OX40 (CD134) antibody. A diagnosis of hepatocellular carcinoma, melanoma, renal cell or head and neck cancer was present in dose-escalation patients.

Study results and caveats: CD8+ T cells were the subset that, on average, had more expanded clones than CD4+. Clonal expansion from baseline to week 6 occurred in both CD4+ and CD8+ T cells.

The assay was immunoSEQ multiplex PCR, and TCRdb's table has in-frame clones only and misses some. The data hold tens of thousands of clones, with 65% to 90% observed a single time. This TCR was sampled from an adult with an advanced solid tumor such as melanoma, head and neck, liver or kidney cancer. The material was CD4+ or CD8+ T cells sorted from blood, obtained in a trial of the OX40 agonist ivuxolimab. The genes are TRBV11-3 and TRBJ2-7; D perhaps matches TRBD2 (5 bases). CDR3 nucleotide sequence: TGTGCCAGCAGCAGCGGAACCGGACCAGCCCCAAGCTACGAGCAGTACTTC. Protein sequence: CASSSGTGPAPSYEQYF.